This TCR beta chain was sequenced during a study of blood T cell repertoires in COVID-19. Overall study context: Both acute and convalescent COVID-19 samples were obtained from the United States, Italy and Spain.

Cohort 3 donors counted as recovered after two negative PCRs, clearance, or resolved symptoms. Germline CDR1 DFQATT, CDR2 SNEGSKA (reference sequence). The CDR3 spans 11 residues. Trimming cost V 3 bases and J 3 bases, with 5 bases left between them. Measured with immunoSEQ multiplex PCR; TCRdb has only the in-frame clones, and not every one. This sample carries a few hundred thousand clones, about nine tenths of them seen once, and the ten largest clones take under 9.5%. Sequenced sample: PBMCs or T cells enriched from blood (not recorded which). This chain connects TRBV20-1 to TRBJ1-1, with D uncertain. The TCR originated in a woman between 55 and 75 years old who had recovered from COVID-19. CDR3: CSASGYTEAFF. In nucleotides, the CDR3 is TGCAGTGCTAGCGGGTACACTGAAGCTTTCTTT.